This TCR beta chain was retrieved from a study of T-cell memory formation after mild COVID-19. For the study at large: TCR clusters showed largely donor specificity.

This clonotype was counted only a few times. The V and J ends lost 3 bases and 6 bases respectively, with 14 bases between them. In germline, CDR1 is KGHDR, CDR2 SFDVKD. The CDR3 spans 15 residues. TCRdb re-called the 5' RACE reads with MiXCR, one entry per CDR3 protein. The table shows roughly 500,000 distinct CDR3 sequences, with 20% occurring only once. The source is an adult woman who had mild COVID-19 (a few samples of this study predate the infection). Cell type and time point are not known. Input material: PBMCs or a T cell subset sorted from them (not recorded which). The chain links TRBV24-1 to TRBJ2-1, with D tentatively TRBD2 (6 bases). The CDR3 here is CATSDPYRGLNEQFF. The DNA for the CDR3 is TGTGCCACCAGTGATCCTTACCGGGGACTCAATGAGCAGTTCTTC.